This TCR beta chain was found in a study of long-term antiretroviral therapy in people with HIV. Only one count was recorded for this clone. Each HIV participant was treated in the United States. At the survey level, the v3.0 immunoSEQ assay was run. Profiled with immunoSEQ multiplex PCR; TCRdb holds only in-frame clones, not every one. Here the sample spans about 17,000 clones, 90% to 95% being singletons. The CDR3 is 15 amino acids. Germline V CDR1 and CDR2: MNHEY, SMNVEV (reference sequence). V lost 5 bases, J lost 2 bases, and 3 bases stayed unmatched. The chain is built from TRBV27 and TRBJ1-5; the match to TRBD1 covers 10 bases. The sequence came from a man in his 60s with HIV. The input for sequencing was unsorted PBMCs, taken 0.3 years after starting antiretroviral therapy. In DNA form, the CDR3 reads TGTGCCAGCAGTCCCGGGACAGGGGGCAATCAGCCCCAGCATTTT. This encodes CASSPGTGGNQPQHF.